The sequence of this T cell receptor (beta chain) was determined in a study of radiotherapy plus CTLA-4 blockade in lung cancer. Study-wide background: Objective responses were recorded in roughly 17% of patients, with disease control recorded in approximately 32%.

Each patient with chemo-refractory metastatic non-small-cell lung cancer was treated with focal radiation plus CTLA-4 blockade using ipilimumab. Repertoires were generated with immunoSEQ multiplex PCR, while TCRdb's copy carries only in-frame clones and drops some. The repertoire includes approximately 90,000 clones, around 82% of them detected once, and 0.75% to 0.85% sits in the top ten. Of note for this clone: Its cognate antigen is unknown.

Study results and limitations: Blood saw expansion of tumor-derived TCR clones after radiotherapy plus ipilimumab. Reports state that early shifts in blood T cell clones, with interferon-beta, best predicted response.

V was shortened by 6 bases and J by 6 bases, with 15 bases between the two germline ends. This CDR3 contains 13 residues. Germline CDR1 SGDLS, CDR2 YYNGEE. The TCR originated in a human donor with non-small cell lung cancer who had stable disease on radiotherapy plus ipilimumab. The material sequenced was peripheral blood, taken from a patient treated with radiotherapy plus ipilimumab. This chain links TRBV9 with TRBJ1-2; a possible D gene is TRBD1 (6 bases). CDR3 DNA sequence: TGTGCCAGCACCCCTAGGGGGGCCGATGGCTACACCTTC. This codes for CASTPRGADGYTF.